In this sample, the clone carrying this T cell receptor beta chain turned up a few times. Its antigen is unknown. Trimming left V 6 bases short and J 0 bases short, with 14 bases between. This CDR3 is built from 15 residues. Germline V gene data show CDR1 as MDHEN and CDR2 as SYDVKM. Each donor supplied approximately 10 milliliters of peripheral blood. The data were obtained in a study of blood T cells in healthy people across ages. Study details: About one barcoded beta molecule was captured per two T cells (by template switching).

Points from the study as a whole: Possibly confounding the expanded clonotype changes was the fact that donor CMV status was unknown. A greater number of naive CD4+ cells and higher diversity distinguished long-lived donors from aged donors.

A second PCR, run for roughly 7 to 11 cycles, used a sample-barcoded 5' primer plus a J-beta primer mix. TCRdb processed the 5' RACE reads anew with MiXCR; each CDR3 protein has one entry. This table has some 700,000 distinct CDR3 sequences, 22% appearing once. Sequencing was done on a sample of blood. The receptor comes from a man between 70 and 80 years old in good health. The rearrangement joins TRBV28 to TRBJ1-1; weak D call: TRBD1 (6 bases). The CDR3 protein is CASRNDRTMNTEAFF. The CDR3 DNA reads TGTGCCAGCAGAAATGACAGGACGATGAACACTGAAGCTTTCTTT.